The 28 T cell receptor beta chains below were found in one sample sequenced in a study of T-cell reconstitution after alpha-beta-depleted transplantation in children. Unique molecular identifiers were incorporated when the TCRbeta library was constructed. One entry per CDR3 protein results from TCRdb running MiXCR on the PCR reads. Of fewer than 350,000 distinct CDR3 sequences listed, 9.5% to 13% are singletons. The sample here was PBMCs, taken before TCRalphabeta/CD19-depleted stem cell transplant. These receptor sequences come from a boy under two years old with acute myeloid leukemia, due to receive a stem cell transplant.

This clonotype has ten or more counts. The chain has TRBV4-2 and TRBJ2-1; 9 positions match TRBD2. V lost 1 base to trimming and J lost 8 bases; unmatched junction nucleotides: 6. The CDR3 is 15 amino acids. Germline V gene sequence: CDR1 LGHNA, CDR2 YNFKEQ. CDR3: CASSQVGGGVDEQFF. As DNA, the CDR3 is TGTGCCAGCAGCCAAGTTGGCGGGGGGGTAGATGAGCAGTTCTTC.

The V and J genes are TRBV28 and TRBJ1-3; no clear D. Trimming took off 8 bases at V and 0 bases at J, with 8 bases between the two ends. Germline CDR1 and CDR2: MDHEN and SYDVKM. The CDR3 is 13 amino acids. CDR3 residues: CASLEGSGNTIYF. The DNA of the CDR3 is TGTGCCAGCTTAGAGGGCTCTGGAAACACCATATATTTT.

The chain uses TRBV30 and TRBJ2-7; 8 positions match TRBD2. The CDR3 spans 13 residues. The J segment lost 3 bases and the V segment lost 7 bases, leaving 8 bases of the junction unmatched. Looked up from germline, CDR1 is GTSNPN and CDR2 is SVGIG (reference sequence). CDR3 protein: CASASGGHYEQYF. CDR3 nucleotides: TGTGCCTCGGCGTCGGGGGGGCACTACGAGCAGTACTTC.

This clonotype was picked up many times. This chain uses TRBV11-2 with TRBJ1-3; 8 positions match TRBD1. Trimming cost V 5 bases and J 0 bases; bases outside gene matches: 3. Germline V lookup: CDR1 SGHAT, CDR2 FQNNGV. There are 15 residues in the CDR3. The CDR3 loop reads CASSHGQGSGNTIYF. CDR3 bases: TGTGCCAGCAGCCATGGACAGGGCTCTGGAAACACCATATATTTT.

This clonotype appeared many times. The chain combines TRBV5-1 with TRBJ2-5; TRBD1 or TRBD2 may be the D gene (5 bases each). There are 13 residues in the CDR3. Germline CDR1 is SGHRS and CDR2 is YFSETQ. Trimming pared 4 bases from V and 5 bases from J, leaving 12 bases between. The CDR3 loop reads CASSTGTRETQYF. CDR3 DNA: TGCGCCAGCAGCACGGGGACCCGGGAGACCCAGTACTTC.

This clonotype was observed a few times. The rearrangement links TRBV7-8 to TRBJ2-7; D gene ambiguous. Trimming left V 4 bases short and J 0 bases short, with 13 bases between. Germline values: CDR1 SGHVS, CDR2 FQNEAQ. The CDR3 runs to 15 residues. CDR3 protein: CASSSLLTASYEQYF. As DNA, the CDR3 is TGTGCCAGCAGCTCTCTTTTAACGGCCTCCTACGAGCAGTACTTC. The variable domain in full, with the rest retrieved from reference TRBV7-8 and TRBJ2-7, is GAGVSQSPRYKVAKRGQDVALRCDPISGHVSLFWYQQALGQGPEFLTYFQNEAQLDKSGLPSDRFFAERPEGSVSTLKIQRTQQEDSAVYLCASSSLLTASYEQYFGPGTRLTVT.

Many counts were recorded for this clonotype. The V and J genes are TRBV28 and TRBJ2-7, with D perhaps TRBD1 or TRBD2 (5 bases each). The CDR3 extends over 15 amino acids. The germline V gene encodes CDR1 MDHEN and CDR2 SYDVKM. With 2 bases removed from V and 1 base from J, the gap between germline ends came to 12 bases. The CDR3 DNA reads TGTGCCAGCAGTTTACACCGGGACGTTTCCTACGAGCAGTACTTC. Its translation is CASSLHRDVSYEQYF.

This clonotype was seen ten or more times. The genes are TRBV13 and TRBJ2-5, with 7 bases aligning to TRBD1. CDR3 size: 14 residues. The trim removed 4 bases at V and 2 bases at J, leaving 4 bases unmatched. Germline V lookup: CDR1 PRHDT, CDR2 FYEKMQ (reference sequence). The CDR3 here is CASSSGTAQETQYF. Written as DNA, the CDR3 is TGTGCCAGCAGCTCAGGGACAGCACAAGAGACCCAGTACTTC. Full variable domain (outside the CDR3, taken from reference TRBV13 and TRBJ2-5): AAGVIQSPRHLIKEKRETATLKCYPIPRHDTVYWYQQGPGQDPQFLISFYEKMQSDKGSIPDRFSAQQFSDYHSELNMSSLELGDSALYFCASSSGTAQETQYFGPGTRLLVL.

This clonotype was seen repeatedly, ten times or more. The chain links TRBV3-1 to TRBJ1-6, with D unresolved. CDR1 is LGHDT, CDR2 YNNKEL, per germline (reference sequence). Trimming cost V 1 base and J 0 bases, with 10 bases left between them. The CDR3 extends over 17 amino acids. The CDR3 bases are TGTGCCAGCAGCCAAGGACACAGTCGCTCCTATAATTCACCCCTCCACTTT. Amino acid sequence: CASSQGHSRSYNSPLHF. The full variable domain, its missing parts supplied by reference TRBV3-1 and TRBJ1-6, is DTAVSQTPKYLVTQMGNDKSIKCEQNLGHDTMYWYKQDSKKFLKIMFSYNNKELIINETVPNRFSPKSPDKAHLNLHINSLELGDSAVYFCASSQGHSRSYNSPLHFGNGTRLTVT.

This sequence joins TRBV12-3 or TRBV12-4 and TRBJ2-1, with 12 bases identical to TRBD2. Trimming cost V 2 bases and J 5 bases; bases outside gene matches: 10. CDR3 length: 18 residues. CDR3 coding DNA: TGTGCCAGCAGTTTACAACTAGCGGGAGGTTTTAAAGACAATGAGCAGTTCTTC. Amino acid sequence: CASSLQLAGGFKDNEQFF.

This clonotype was observed a handful of times. The rearrangement joins TRBV5-1 to TRBJ2-7; TRBD2 matches at 8 bases. The germline gives CDR1 SGHRS, CDR2 YFSETQ. The CDR3 contains 15 residues. The junction had 12 bases not matched to a gene; V was cut back by 4 bases and J by 6 bases. The chain's CDR3 is CASSRGIGREGEQYF. The CDR3 bases are TGCGCCAGCAGCAGGGGGATTGGACGGGAGGGCGAGCAGTACTTC. The full variable domain, completed using reference TRBV5-1 and TRBJ2-7, is KAGVTQTPRYLIKTRGQQVTLSCSPISGHRSVSWYQQTPGQGLQFLFEYFSETQRNKGNFPGRFSGRQFSNSRSEMNVSTLELGDSALYLCASSRGIGREGEQYFGPGTRLTVT.

At least ten counts were recorded for this clonotype. The chain joins TRBV9 to TRBJ2-5; TRBD2 aligns across 8 bases. Trimming cost V 2 bases and J 3 bases; bases outside gene matches: 9. Germline CDR1 reads SGDLS; CDR2 reads YYNGEE. The CDR3 consists of 16 residues. The CDR3 bases are TGTGCCAGCAGCGTCGGAACCGGGACTAGTGAAGAGACCCAGTACTTC. It translates to CASSVGTGTSEETQYF.

The chain joins TRBV3-1 to TRBJ1-2, with TRBD1 matching over 10 bases. The CDR3 has 15 residues. V shed 1 base, J shed 5 bases, and the junction held 4 bases outside the gene matches. CDR1 LGHDT and CDR2 YNNKEL come from the germline V gene (reference sequence). The CDR3 coding sequence is TGTGCCAGCAGCCAAGTTGGGACAGGGGCTTATGGCTACACCTTC. It translates to CASSQVGTGAYGYTF.

Concerning this clonotype: Possible read error: a much larger clone is one base away. The rearrangement links TRBV12-3 or TRBV12-4 to TRBJ2-1; D possibly corresponds to TRBD1 (6 bases). This CDR3 contains 16 residues. CDR3 DNA sequence: TGTGCCAGCAGTGCAAGTTTCCGGACAGCCTACAGTGAGCAGTTCTTC. This translates into CASSASFRTAYSEQFF.

This clonotype showed up many times. The chain combines TRBV29-1 with TRBJ2-6, with 9 bases lining up with TRBD1. Germline loops: CDR1 SQVTM, CDR2 ANQGSEA. V lost 6 bases and J lost 1; bases outside the gene matches: 7. This CDR3 region has 16 residues. CDR3 region: CSVPGQGLSGANVLTF. As DNA, the CDR3 is TGCAGCGTGCCGGGACAGGGCTTATCTGGGGCCAACGTCCTGACTTTC.

This clonotype occurred a few times. The chain uses TRBV7-9 and TRBJ2-3, with unresolved D. V dropped 5 bases and J dropped 5 bases, with 20 bases sitting between them. The CDR3 is made up of 16 amino acids. CDR1 and CDR2 from the germline V gene are SEHNR and FQNEAQ (reference sequence). The CDR3 sequence is CASSHSARTYKDTQYF. The CDR3, as DNA: TGTGCCAGCAGCCACTCAGCGCGGACCTACAAAGATACGCAGTATTTT.

This clonotype was detected only a few times. The chain links TRBV12-3 or TRBV12-4 to TRBJ2-6, with D perhaps matching TRBD1 (5 bases). The germline V and J ends were trimmed by 5 bases and 2 bases, with 13 bases remaining between them. This CDR3 region has 16 residues. The CDR3 DNA is TGTGCCAGCAGTGCCTCAGGGCGGACTGGGGCCAACGTCCTGACTTTC. It yields the protein CASSASGRTGANVLTF.

This clonotype occurred a few times. The chain uses TRBV24-1 and TRBJ2-1; the match to TRBD2 covers 9 bases. The V segment lost 2 bases and the J segment 1 base; nucleotides outside the gene matches: 17. The CDR3 totals 21 residues. Germline V lookup: CDR1 KGHDR, CDR2 SFDVKD. CDR3 in amino acids: CATSDSKRGTGTSSSYNEQFF. The CDR3 DNA is TGTGCCACCAGTGATTCAAAGCGAGGAACCGGGACTAGCTCTTCCTACAATGAGCAGTTCTTC.

This clonotype was counted many times. The V call is TRBV12-3 or TRBV12-4, the J call TRBJ2-4, with TRBD1 as a possible D gene (6 bases). This CDR3 spans 14 amino acids. With 3 bases removed from V and 2 bases from J, the gap between germline ends came to 8 bases. The CDR3 nucleotides read TGTGCCAGCAGTTTTCAGGGGACCAAAAACATTCAGTACTTC. Translated, it gives CASSFQGTKNIQYF.

This clonotype showed up many times. The chain carries TRBV24-1 and TRBJ2-2; weak D call: TRBD2 (5 bases). CDR1 and CDR2 (germline): KGHDR, SFDVKD. V was cut by 2 bases and J by 3 bases, with 24 bases left in between. The CDR3 consists of 20 residues. DNA for the CDR3: TGTGCCACCAGTGATTCCCCGGGGTGGGCCCCGTCTCGGGACACCGGGGAGCTGTTTTTT. It yields the protein CATSDSPGWAPSRDTGELFF.

This clonotype was counted a single time. A read error is possible here, since a much larger clone lies one base away. CDR3 sequence: CASSYWTDEQYF. DNA for the CDR3: TGTGCCAGCAGTTACTGGACGGACGAGCAGTACTTC. J is TRBJ2-7 and V is TRBV6-5, with D uncertain. V was clipped by 1 base and J by 5 bases, with 6 bases between them. There are 12 residues in the CDR3. CDR1 is MNHEY and CDR2 is SVGAGI in the germline V gene.

V usage is TRBV29-1 and J usage is TRBJ2-1; tentative D call: TRBD2 (5 bases). The germline CDR1 and CDR2 sequences are SQVTM and ANQGSEA. The CDR3 spans 13 residues. The germline V and J ends were trimmed by 7 bases and 5 bases, with 15 bases remaining between them. The CDR3 region has the DNA TGCAGCGCCCCTTCGGGGTCTGACAATGAGCAGTTCTTC. Translating it yields CSAPSGSDNEQFF.

This clonotype appeared a few times. The CDR3 sequence: CSAKGGVRQLSSYNEQFF. The CDR3 region has the DNA TGCAGTGCTAAGGGGGGCGTTAGACAACTCAGCTCCTACAATGAGCAGTTCTTC. The chain uses TRBV20-1 and TRBJ2-1; D could derive from TRBD1 or TRBD2 (6 bases each). V lost 4 bases and J 0 bases, leaving 22 bases between the germline ends. Germline V gene sequence: CDR1 DFQATT, CDR2 SNEGSKA (reference sequence). This CDR3 has 18 residues.

This clonotype was seen many times. The chain is built from TRBV20-1 and TRBJ2-7, with unresolved D. The CDR3 loop spans 11 amino acids. CDR1 and CDR2 (germline): DFQATT, SNEGSKA (reference sequence). V was shortened by 2 bases and J by 0 bases, with 2 bases between the two germline ends. The CDR3 nucleotides are TGCAGTGCTAGACACTCCTACGAGCAGTACTTC. This sequence encodes CSARHSYEQYF.

A remark on this clonotype: One junction end does not reproduce the germline sequence, and a read error may be involved. The V and J genes are TRBV12-3 or TRBV12-4 and TRBJ2-3; TRBD1 is a possible D gene (5 bases). The CDR3 length is 13 residues. The CDR3 protein is CASSLTGTHTQYF. CDR3 in DNA: TGTGCCAGCAGTTTAACAGGCACACATACGCAGTATTTT.

The gene calls are TRBV2 and TRBJ1-1; 7 bases are shared with TRBD1. The CDR3 contains 14 residues. The germline V gene has CDR1 SNHLY and CDR2 FYNNEI. V dropped 8 bases and J dropped 3; count of bases not matched to a gene: 9. CDR3 residues: CASLGQPFDTEAFF. CDR3 DNA: TGTGCCAGCCTGGGACAGCCTTTTGACACTGAAGCTTTCTTT.

This clonotype came up many times. The chain recombines TRBV10-2 with TRBJ2-1; 7 bases map to TRBD1. Germline V gives CDR1 WSHSY, CDR2 SAAADI. V trimming: 6 bases; J trimming: 7 bases; junction bases outside the gene matches: 6. The CDR3 covers 13 residues. CDR3 sequence: CASRETGDNEQFF. In DNA, the CDR3 is TGCGCCAGCAGAGAAACAGGGGATAATGAGCAGTTCTTC.

The sample holds a few counts of this clonotype. J is TRBJ2-1 and V is TRBV12-3 or TRBV12-4, with D hard to call. CDR3 size: 15 residues. V was trimmed by 2 bases and J by 7 bases, leaving 15 bases between them. The CDR3: CASSLSQRGRNEQFF. CDR3 coding DNA: TGTGCCAGCAGTTTAAGCCAGAGAGGCCGGAATGAGCAGTTCTTC.